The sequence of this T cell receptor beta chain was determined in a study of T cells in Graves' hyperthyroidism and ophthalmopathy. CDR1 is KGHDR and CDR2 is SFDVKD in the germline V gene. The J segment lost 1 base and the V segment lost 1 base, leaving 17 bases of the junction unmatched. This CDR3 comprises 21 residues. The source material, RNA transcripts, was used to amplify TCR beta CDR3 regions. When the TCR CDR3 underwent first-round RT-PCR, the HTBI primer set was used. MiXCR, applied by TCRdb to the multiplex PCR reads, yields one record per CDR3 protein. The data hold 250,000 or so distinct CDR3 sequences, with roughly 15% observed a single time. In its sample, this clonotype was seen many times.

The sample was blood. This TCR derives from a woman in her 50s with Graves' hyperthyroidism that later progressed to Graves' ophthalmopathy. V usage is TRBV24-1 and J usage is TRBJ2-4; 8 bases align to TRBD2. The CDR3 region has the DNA TGTGCCACCAGTGATTTTTTGAAGAGCGGGAGTCAATACCTGGCCAAAAACATTCAGTACTTC. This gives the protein CATSDFLKSGSQYLAKNIQYF.